This TCR beta chain was sequenced for a study of cytomegalovirus exposure and HLA in healthy donors. Study information: Genetic ancestry analysis placed around four fifths of the 410 or so donors that were genotyped in the Caucasian-associated cluster. The study, taken as a whole, reports: In a later analysis, TCR beta V- and J-gene trimming showed a link to a missense DCLRE1C variant. According to a later analysis, most TCR beta chains associated with CMV appeared HLA-restricted.

This clone occurred a few times. Its cognate antigen is unknown. 60 Vbeta and 13 Jbeta primers were used in PCR. The assay was immunoSEQ multiplex PCR, and TCRdb's table has in-frame clones only and misses some. Of some 85,000 clones in the sample, approximately 83% were seen once. In nominal health when sampled, donors likely had unrecorded immune exposures nonetheless. The CDR3 contains 12 residues. J is TRBJ2-5 and V is TRBV1; the D call of TRBD2 is as the table states it, not checked on the DNA. TRBV1 is assigned pseudogene status. This sequence was found in a middle-aged man in good health and CMV-seronegative. Sequencing used PBMCs. The CDR3 region is CTSTGVWETQYF. In DNA form, the CDR3 reads TGCACCAGCACCGGGGTATGGGAGACCCAGTACTTC.